Listed here is a single TCR beta chain. The data originate from a study of blood T cell repertoires in COVID-19. Sequenced by immunoSEQ multiplex PCR; TCRdb stores in-frame clones only, minus some. The sample lists about 56,000 clones, roughly nine tenths occurring once. Trimming left V 0 bases short and J 6 bases short, with 11 bases between. The CDR3 loop spans 14 amino acids. CDR1 is SGHNT and CDR2 is YYREEE in the germline V gene (reference sequence). The sequencing sample was made of peripheral blood. J is TRBJ2-3 and V is TRBV5-4; D is ambiguous. This TCR derives from a woman aged 60-75 years with COVID-19, enrolled during active disease. This CDR3 is CASSLVGAEDTQYF. The DNA for the CDR3 is TGTGCCAGCAGCTTGGTGGGCGCAGAGGATACGCAGTATTTT.